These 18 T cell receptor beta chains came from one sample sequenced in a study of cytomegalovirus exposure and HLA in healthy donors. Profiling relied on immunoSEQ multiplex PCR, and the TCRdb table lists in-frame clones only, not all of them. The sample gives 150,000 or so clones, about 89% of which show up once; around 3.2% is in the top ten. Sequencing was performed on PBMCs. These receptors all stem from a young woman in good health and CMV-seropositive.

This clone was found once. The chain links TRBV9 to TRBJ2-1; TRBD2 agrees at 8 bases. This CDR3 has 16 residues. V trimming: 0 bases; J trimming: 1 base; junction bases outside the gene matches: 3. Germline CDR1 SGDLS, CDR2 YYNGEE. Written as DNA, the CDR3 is TGTGCCAGCAGCGTAGGCACTAGCGGTTCCTACAATGAGCAGTTCTTC. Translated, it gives CASSVGTSGSYNEQFF.

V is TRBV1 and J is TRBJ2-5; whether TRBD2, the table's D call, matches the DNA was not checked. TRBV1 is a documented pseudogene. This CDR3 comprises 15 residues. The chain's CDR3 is CTSSRTRVLSEAQYF. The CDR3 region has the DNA TGCACCAGCAGCCGAACTAGAGTCCTATCCGAGGCCCAGTACTTC.

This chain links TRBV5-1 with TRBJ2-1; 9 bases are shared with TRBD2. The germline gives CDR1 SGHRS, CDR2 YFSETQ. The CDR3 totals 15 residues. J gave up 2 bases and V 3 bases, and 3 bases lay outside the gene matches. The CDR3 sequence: CASSSGLAPYNEQFF. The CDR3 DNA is TGCGCCAGCAGCTCGGGACTAGCTCCCTACAATGAGCAGTTCTTC. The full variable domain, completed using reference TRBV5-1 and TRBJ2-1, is KAGVTQTPRYLIKTRGQQVTLSCSPISGHRSVSWYQQTPGQGLQFLFEYFSETQRNKGNFPGRFSGRQFSNSRSEMNVSTLELGDSALYLCASSSGLAPYNEQFFGPGTRLTVL.

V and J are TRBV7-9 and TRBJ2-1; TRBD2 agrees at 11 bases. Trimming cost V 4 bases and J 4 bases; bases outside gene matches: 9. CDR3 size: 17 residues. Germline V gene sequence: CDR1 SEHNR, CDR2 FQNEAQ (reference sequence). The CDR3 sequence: CASSSPGTSGGYNEQFF. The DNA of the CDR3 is TGTGCCAGCAGCTCCCCCGGGACTAGCGGAGGTTACAATGAGCAGTTCTTC.

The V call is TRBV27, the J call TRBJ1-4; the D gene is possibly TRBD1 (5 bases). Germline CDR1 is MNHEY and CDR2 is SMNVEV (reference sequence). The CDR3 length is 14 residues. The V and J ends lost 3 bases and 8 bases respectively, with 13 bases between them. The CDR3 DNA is TGTGCCAGCAGTTTGGGCAGGGTGGGGGAAAAACTGTTTTTT. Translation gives CASSLGRVGEKLFF. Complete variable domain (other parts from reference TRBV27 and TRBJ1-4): EAQVTQNPRYLITVTGKKLTVTCSQNMNHEYMSWYRQDPGLGLRQIYYSMNVEVTDKGDVPEGYKVSRKEKRNFPLILESPSPNQTSLYFCASSLGRVGEKLFFGSGTQLSVL.

The CDR3 DNA reads TGTGCCAGCAGCTTAGGGGACAGGGTATACGAGCAGTACTTC. Protein: CASSLGDRVYEQYF. This chain connects TRBV11-2 to TRBJ2-7, with TRBD1 identical over 9 bases. V shed 1 base, J shed 4 bases, and the junction held 2 bases outside the gene matches. Germline V gives CDR1 SGHAT, CDR2 FQNNGV. There are 14 residues in the CDR3.

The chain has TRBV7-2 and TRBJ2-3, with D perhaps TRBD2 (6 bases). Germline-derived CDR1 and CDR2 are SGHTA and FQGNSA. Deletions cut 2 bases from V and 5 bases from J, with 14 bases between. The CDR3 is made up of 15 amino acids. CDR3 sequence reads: CASSLMRAGRDTQYF. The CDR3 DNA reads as TGTGCCAGCAGCTTAATGCGAGCGGGTAGAGATACGCAGTATTTT.

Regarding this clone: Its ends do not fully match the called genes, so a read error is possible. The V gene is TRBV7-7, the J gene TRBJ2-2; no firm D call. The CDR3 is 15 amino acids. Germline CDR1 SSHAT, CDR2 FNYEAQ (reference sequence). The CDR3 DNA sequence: TGTGCTAGCAGCTTAGGAATTTCCCAGACCGGGGAGCTGTTTTTT. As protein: CASSLGISQTGELFF.

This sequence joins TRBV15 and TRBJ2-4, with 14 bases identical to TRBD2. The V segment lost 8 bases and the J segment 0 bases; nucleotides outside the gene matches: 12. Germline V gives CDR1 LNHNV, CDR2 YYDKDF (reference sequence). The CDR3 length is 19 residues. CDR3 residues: CATAGTSGSRGKAKNIQYF. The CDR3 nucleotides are TGTGCCACCGCCGGGACTAGCGGGAGCCGCGGGAAAGCCAAAAACATTCAGTACTTC.

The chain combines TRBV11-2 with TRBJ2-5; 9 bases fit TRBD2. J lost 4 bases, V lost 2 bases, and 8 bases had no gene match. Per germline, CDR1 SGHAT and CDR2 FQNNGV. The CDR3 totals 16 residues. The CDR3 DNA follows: TGTGCCAGCAGCTTACGTAATAGCGGGAGCGGAGAGACCCAGTACTTC. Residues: CASSLRNSGSGETQYF.

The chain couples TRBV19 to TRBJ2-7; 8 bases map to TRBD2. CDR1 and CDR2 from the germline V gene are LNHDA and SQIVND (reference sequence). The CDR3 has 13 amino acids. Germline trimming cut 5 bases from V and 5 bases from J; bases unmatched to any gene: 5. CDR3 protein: CASSRTSRDEQYF. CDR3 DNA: TGTGCCAGTAGTCGGACTAGCAGGGACGAGCAGTACTTC.

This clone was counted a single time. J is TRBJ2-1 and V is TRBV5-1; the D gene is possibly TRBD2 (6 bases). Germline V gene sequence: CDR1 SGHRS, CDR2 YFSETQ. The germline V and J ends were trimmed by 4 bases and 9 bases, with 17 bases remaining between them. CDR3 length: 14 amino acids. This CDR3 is CASSSLAGPGEQFF. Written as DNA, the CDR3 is TGCGCCAGCAGCAGCCTTGCGGGACCGGGTGAGCAGTTCTTC.

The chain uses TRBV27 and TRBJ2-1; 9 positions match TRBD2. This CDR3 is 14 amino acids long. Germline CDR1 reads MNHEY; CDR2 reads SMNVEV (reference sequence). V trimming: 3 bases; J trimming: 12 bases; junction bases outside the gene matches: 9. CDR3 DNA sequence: TGTGCCAGCAGTTTCCTTGGCGGGAGGGCCTGGCAGTTCTTC. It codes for CASSFLGGRAWQFF.

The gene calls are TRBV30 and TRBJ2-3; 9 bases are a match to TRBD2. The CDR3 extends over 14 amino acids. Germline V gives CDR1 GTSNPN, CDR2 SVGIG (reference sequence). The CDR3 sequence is CGLVAGDYTDTQYF. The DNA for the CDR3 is TGTGGCCTAGTAGCGGGAGATTACACAGATACGCAGTATTTT.

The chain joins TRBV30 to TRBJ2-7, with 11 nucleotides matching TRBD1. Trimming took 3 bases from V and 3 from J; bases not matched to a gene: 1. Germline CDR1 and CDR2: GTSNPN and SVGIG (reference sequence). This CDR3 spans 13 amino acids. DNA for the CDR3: TGTGCCTGGAGGGACAGGGGGCTCTACGAGCAGTACTTC. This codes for CAWRDRGLYEQYF.

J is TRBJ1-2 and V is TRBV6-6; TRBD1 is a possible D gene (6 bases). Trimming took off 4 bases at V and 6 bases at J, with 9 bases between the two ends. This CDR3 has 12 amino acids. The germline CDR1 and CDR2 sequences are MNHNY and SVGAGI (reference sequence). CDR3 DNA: TGTGCCAGCAGTTTAAACAGGGATGGCTACACCTTC. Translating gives CASSLNRDGYTF.

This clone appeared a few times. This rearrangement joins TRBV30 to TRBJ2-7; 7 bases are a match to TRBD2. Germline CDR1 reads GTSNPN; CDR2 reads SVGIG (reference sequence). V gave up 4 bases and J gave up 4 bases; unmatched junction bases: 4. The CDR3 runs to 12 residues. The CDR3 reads CAWTSGAYEQYF. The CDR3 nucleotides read TGTGCCTGGACTAGCGGAGCGTACGAGCAGTACTTC.

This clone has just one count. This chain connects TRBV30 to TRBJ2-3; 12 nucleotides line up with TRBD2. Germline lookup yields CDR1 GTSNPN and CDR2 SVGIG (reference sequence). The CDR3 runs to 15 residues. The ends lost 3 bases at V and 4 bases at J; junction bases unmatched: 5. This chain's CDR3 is CAWRLAGGGADTQYF. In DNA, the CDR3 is TGTGCCTGGAGACTAGCGGGAGGAGGGGCAGATACGCAGTATTTT.